The 30 T cell receptor beta chains presented below share a single source sample, sequenced in a study of radiation and T cells in renal cell carcinoma. Time point in this sample: blood 4 weeks post-SBRT, at nephrectomy. As to treatment: 15 Gy SBRT to primary tumor, nephrectomy 4 weeks later. Assay: immunoSEQ multiplex PCR; the TCRdb copy retains only in-frame clones and omits some. The sample includes approximately 70,000 clones, 65% to 80% seen only once; the top ten take approximately 6.8%. The material sequenced was blood, taken from a patient whose treatment included radiotherapy and nephrectomy. All receptors derive from a man between 60 and 70 years old with renal cell carcinoma.

V usage is TRBV6-6 and J usage is TRBJ1-2; D is uncertain. V lost 0 bases to trimming and J lost 2 bases, with 10 bases between them. Germline V CDR1 and CDR2: MNHNY, SVGAGI (reference sequence). The CDR3 consists of 15 residues. This chain's CDR3 is CASSYSLTPNYGYTF. The CDR3 nucleotides are TGTGCCAGCAGTTACTCGCTGACTCCCAACTATGGCTACACCTTC.

J is TRBJ2-7 and V is TRBV29-1; D is possibly TRBD1 (6 bases). The germline V gene encodes CDR1 SQVTM and CDR2 ANQGSEA. V was trimmed by 3 bases and J by 2 bases, leaving 11 bases between them. This CDR3 is built from 13 residues. The CDR3 loop reads CSVDLQGTYEQYF. CDR3 in DNA: TGCAGCGTTGATCTGCAGGGGACCTACGAGCAGTACTTC.

The V call is TRBV7-2, the J call TRBJ2-2; TRBD1 matches at 8 bases. The junction had 1 base not matched to a gene; V was cut back by 1 base and J by 6 bases. The germline V gene has CDR1 SGHTA and CDR2 FQGNSA. The CDR3 length is 14 residues. CDR3 region: CASSLVQGAGELFF. For the CDR3, the DNA is TGTGCCAGCAGCTTAGTACAGGGGGCCGGGGAGCTGTTTTTT.

About this clone: This specimen includes other DNA sequences encoding the same CDR3. CDR3 coding DNA: TGCGCCAGCAGCTTGGGGGGGTCGTCGGAAGCTTTCTTT. It translates to CASSLGGSSEAFF. The V gene is TRBV5-1, the J gene TRBJ1-1; weak D call: TRBD1 (5 bases). CDR1 is SGHRS, CDR2 YFSETQ, per germline. The CDR3 has 13 residues. V was shortened by 0 bases and J by 8 bases, with 11 bases between the two germline ends.

The gene calls are TRBV18 and TRBJ1-3; the match to TRBD1 covers 9 bases. Germline V gives CDR1 KGHSH, CDR2 LQKENI. The CDR3 is 16 residues long. J gave up 0 bases and V 4 bases, and 4 bases lay outside the gene matches. The DNA of the CDR3 is TGTGCCAGCTCACGCGAGGACAGGGGCTCTGGAAACACCATATATTTT. Amino acids: CASSREDRGSGNTIYF.

This chain joins TRBV2 and TRBJ1-5; the D is unclear. CDR3 length: 13 residues. Germline assignment: CDR1 SNHLY and CDR2 FYNNEI. The ends were cut back, 3 bases at V and 4 bases at J, with 7 bases in the middle. For the CDR3, the DNA is TGTGCCAGCAGTGACAGTCAAAATCAGCCCCAGCATTTT. This gives the protein CASSDSQNQPQHF.

V is TRBV18 and J is TRBJ1-2, with TRBD1 matching 7 bases. The CDR3 contains 14 residues. Germline V gene data show CDR1 as KGHSH and CDR2 as LQKENI. The V gene end was trimmed by 2 bases and the J gene end by 8 bases; junction bases not matched to a gene: 8. The CDR3 reads CASSPVTGETGYTF. The CDR3 bases are TGTGCCAGCTCACCAGTTACAGGGGAGACGGGCTACACCTTC.

The chain joins TRBV30 to TRBJ1-4; no clear D gene. V was shortened by 0 bases and J by 8 bases, with 4 bases between the two germline ends. The CDR3 totals 11 residues. Germline CDR1 GTSNPN, CDR2 SVGIG (reference sequence). The CDR3 here is CAWSVREKLFF. The CDR3 DNA reads TGTGCCTGGAGTGTACGAGAAAAACTGTTTTTT.

As for this clone: This same CDR3 is encoded by further DNA sequences in the sample. This sequence joins TRBV4-3 and TRBJ2-5, with D tentatively TRBD2 (5 bases). The CDR3 is 12 residues long. V lost 9 bases to trimming and J lost 9 bases, with 17 bases between them. Germline V gives CDR1 LGHNA, CDR2 YSLEER. For the CDR3, the DNA is TGCGCCAGAAGACCCAAGCAGGAGGCCCAGTACTTC. Its translation is CARRPKQEAQYF.

J is TRBJ1-1 and V is TRBV2, with a possible D match to TRBD1 (6 bases). There are 13 residues in the CDR3. The V end lost 3 bases, the J end lost 12 bases, and 17 bases lay between the germline ends. Germline lookup yields CDR1 SNHLY and CDR2 FYNNEI. CDR3 loop: CASSDLAGALSFF. DNA for the CDR3: TGTGCCAGCAGTGATTTGGCAGGGGCTTTGTCTTTCTTT.

The chain carries TRBV11-3 and TRBJ2-1; 12 nucleotides match TRBD2. Germline CDR1 reads SGHNT; CDR2 reads YENEEA. V was pared by 2 bases and J by 13 bases, with 9 bases of the junction left unmatched. The CDR3 is 15 amino acids. The CDR3 DNA is TGTGCCAGCAGCTTACGGACTAGCGGGATCCCTTCACAGTTCTTC. It is translated as CASSLRTSGIPSQFF.

This chain joins TRBV5-4 and TRBJ2-1, with D perhaps TRBD2 (6 bases). Trimming stripped 5 bases from V and 0 bases from J, with 15 bases between. CDR3 length equals 16 residues. Germline values: CDR1 SGHNT, CDR2 YYREEE (reference sequence). The CDR3 region is CASRGSSASSYNEQFF. In nucleotides, the CDR3 is TGTGCCAGCAGGGGTTCTAGCGCCAGCTCCTACAATGAGCAGTTCTTC.

The V gene is TRBV5-1, the J gene TRBJ2-1; either TRBD1 or TRBD2 may fit D (6 bases each). Trimming took off 1 base at V and 2 bases at J, with 13 bases between the two ends. Germline values: CDR1 SGHRS, CDR2 YFSETQ. The CDR3 covers 16 residues. The DNA for the CDR3 is TGCGCCAGCAGCTTGAGGAGGGACAACCCCTACAATGAGCAGTTCTTC. It codes for CASSLRRDNPYNEQFF.

The V gene is TRBV6-1, the J gene TRBJ2-2; the match to TRBD1 covers 10 bases. The CDR3 is 18 residues long. From germline, CDR1 is MNHNS and CDR2 SASEGT. The ends lost 4 bases at V and 5 bases at J; junction bases unmatched: 13. Here the CDR3 reads CASSGRQGAARRTGELFF. The CDR3 DNA reads as TGTGCCAGCAGTGGAAGACAGGGGGCGGCAAGGAGAACCGGGGAGCTGTTTTTT.

The J gene is TRBJ2-2, the V gene TRBV4-1, with D perhaps being TRBD1 or TRBD2 (6 bases each). V was clipped by 1 base and J by 1 base, with 19 bases between them. This CDR3 comprises 19 residues. CDR1 is MGHRA, CDR2 YSYEKL, per germline. CDR3 sequence reads: CASSQVGPERGENTGELFF. The CDR3, as DNA: TGCGCCAGCAGCCAAGTAGGCCCGGAAAGGGGGGAGAACACCGGGGAGCTGTTTTTT.

This clone was picked up one time. The chain carries TRBV29-1 and TRBJ1-3; perhaps TRBD1 as D (5 bases). The V gene lost 0 bases and the J gene lost 2 bases, with 17 bases spanning the gap. There are 17 residues in the CDR3. In germline, CDR1 is SQVTM, CDR2 ANQGSEA. This CDR3 reads CSVEDLGGDDPGNTIYF. The CDR3 DNA reads as TGCAGCGTTGAAGACCTGGGAGGGGATGACCCTGGAAACACCATATATTTT.

The J gene is TRBJ2-7, the V gene TRBV11-2, with D unclear. The ends were cut back, 0 bases at V and 4 bases at J, with 4 bases in the middle. The CDR3 totals 12 residues. CDR1 is SGHAT, CDR2 FQNNGV, per germline. The CDR3 nucleotides read TGTGCCAGCAGCTTAGATCGGTACGAGCAGTACTTC. It encodes CASSLDRYEQYF. The full variable domain, its missing parts supplied by reference TRBV11-2 and TRBJ2-7, is EAGVAQSPRYKIIEKRQSVAFWCNPISGHATLYWYQQILGQGPKLLIQFQNNGVVDDSQLPKDRFSAERLKGVDSTLKIQPAKLEDSAVYLCASSLDRYEQYFGPGTRLTVT.

J is TRBJ2-7 and V is TRBV11-2; D ambiguous. The CDR3 is 14 residues long. Per germline, CDR1 SGHAT and CDR2 FQNNGV. Deletions cut 1 base from V and 1 base from J, with 8 bases between. The CDR3 DNA sequence: TGTGCCAGCAGCTTAGGGGTCCGTTCCTACGAGCAGTACTTC. It is translated as CASSLGVRSYEQYF.

The V gene is TRBV27, the J gene TRBJ1-4; TRBD1 might be the D (6 bases). Trimming removed 2 bases at V and 8 bases at J, with 21 bases between. CDR1 MNHEY and CDR2 SMNVEV come from the germline V gene (reference sequence). The CDR3 is 17 residues long. Here the CDR3 DNA reads TGTGCCAGCAGTTTACCCCAAGGGGCGACAGGAGGAGAAAAACTGTTTTTT. Translation gives CASSLPQGATGGEKLFF.

The gene calls are TRBV5-1 and TRBJ2-1; TRBD2 aligns across 11 bases. CDR1 and CDR2 (germline): SGHRS, YFSETQ. CDR3 length equals 17 residues. The V and J ends lost 0 bases and 6 bases, in that order; junction bases with no gene match: 8. The CDR3 sequence is CASSLALAGVSPNEQFF. CDR3 coding DNA: TGCGCCAGCAGCTTGGCACTAGCGGGAGTCTCCCCCAATGAGCAGTTCTTC.

This clone has just one count. The V gene is TRBV27, the J gene TRBJ1-6, with D perhaps matching TRBD1 (5 bases). CDR3 size: 17 residues. V dropped 6 bases and J dropped 0 bases, with 15 bases sitting between them. The germline gives CDR1 MNHEY, CDR2 SMNVEV (reference sequence). The CDR3 coding sequence is TGTGCCAGCAGCAGGGTTTATGAGCCCTCCTATAATTCACCCCTCCACTTT. Translated, it gives CASSRVYEPSYNSPLHF.

This clone was observed once. The rearrangement joins TRBV20-1 to TRBJ2-1, with unresolved D. The CDR3 has 11 residues. Germline-derived CDR1 and CDR2 are DFQATT and SNEGSKA (reference sequence). V was cut by 5 bases and J by 12 bases, with 14 bases left in between. CDR3 amino acids: CSAFYLQGQFF. The CDR3 DNA follows: TGCAGTGCTTTCTACTTACAAGGGCAGTTCTTC.

V is TRBV19 and J is TRBJ2-2, with TRBD1 matching over 7 bases. In germline, CDR1 is LNHDA, CDR2 SQIVND (reference sequence). There are 15 residues in the CDR3. The V segment lost 6 bases and the J segment 2 bases; nucleotides outside the gene matches: 6. The CDR3 here is CASSPTGQNTGELFF. CDR3 bases: TGTGCCAGTAGCCCGACAGGGCAAAACACCGGGGAGCTGTTTTTT.

This clone occurred a few times. V and J are TRBV5-6 and TRBJ2-7; D unclear. Germline assignment: CDR1 SGHDT and CDR2 YYEEEE. The CDR3 loop spans 18 amino acids. V lost 4 bases, J lost 0 bases, and 23 bases lay in between. CDR3 DNA sequence: TGTGCCAGCAGCCCCCGACCTGACCTCGAGGCTTTCTCCTACGAGCAGTACTTC. Translation gives CASSPRPDLEAFSYEQYF.

This rearrangement joins TRBV9 to TRBJ2-3, with unresolved D. The germline V gene has CDR1 SGDLS and CDR2 YYNGEE. Trimming left V 3 bases short and J 3 bases short, with 11 bases between. The CDR3 is 14 residues long. Written as DNA, the CDR3 is TGTGCCAGCAGCGCCCCGGGCGAGACAGATACGCAGTATTTT. It codes for CASSAPGETDTQYF.

The CDR3 bases are TGTGCCAGCAGTTACGAGGGGGGAGAGCCCCAGCATTTT. Its protein product is CASSYEGGEPQHF. The chain recombines TRBV6-6 with TRBJ1-5; TRBD1 might be the D (6 bases). V was clipped by 2 bases and J by 8 bases, with 10 bases between them. Germline CDR1 is MNHNY and CDR2 is SVGAGI (reference sequence). The length of the CDR3 is 13 residues.

The rearrangement links TRBV2 to TRBJ1-4; tentative D call: TRBD1 (5 bases). Germline V CDR1 and CDR2: SNHLY, FYNNEI. The CDR3 sequence is 13 residues long. V was shortened by 8 bases and J by 4 bases, with 11 bases between the two germline ends. The DNA for the CDR3 is TGTGCCAGCCCAGGGACGGGTAATGAAAAACTGTTTTTT. Translated, it gives CASPGTGNEKLFF.

This sequence joins TRBV27 and TRBJ2-2, with 8 bases fitting TRBD1. Germline V gene lookup returns CDR1 MNHEY and CDR2 SMNVEV (reference sequence). V lost 7 bases to trimming and J lost 5 bases; unmatched junction nucleotides: 12. The CDR3 extends over 16 amino acids. The CDR3, as DNA: TGTGCCAGCACCCCCGTCGGGCAGGGGGCAACCGGGGAGCTGTTTTTT. Translating it yields CASTPVGQGATGELFF.

V is TRBV13 and J is TRBJ1-3; a weak D match, TRBD1 (5 bases). V lost 2 bases and J 4 bases, leaving 15 bases between the germline ends. Germline loops: CDR1 PRHDT, CDR2 FYEKMQ (reference sequence). The CDR3 is made up of 16 amino acids. The CDR3 reads CASSLIEGTAGNTIYF. DNA of the CDR3: TGTGCCAGCAGCTTAATAGAAGGGACGGCCGGAAACACCATATATTTT.

The CDR3 here is CASSPGQGRHEAFF. CDR3 nucleotides: TGTGCCAGCAGCCCCGGACAGGGTAGGCATGAAGCTTTCTTT. The chain uses TRBV6-1 and TRBJ1-1; 8 bases map to TRBD1. From germline, CDR1 is MNHNS and CDR2 SASEGT. V lost 6 bases to trimming and J lost 7 bases; unmatched junction nucleotides: 10. The CDR3 sequence is 14 residues long.